This T cell receptor beta chain was identified during a study of cytomegalovirus exposure and HLA in healthy donors. This clone was detected once. The PCR was carried out with 60 Vbeta primers and 13 Jbeta primers. TCRdb's copy holds only in-frame clones and misses some; the assay was immunoSEQ multiplex PCR. The sample includes under 100,000 clones, about 70% seen only once; the top ten take roughly 3%. CDR1 is MDHEN and CDR2 is SYDVKM in the germline V gene. The CDR3 loop spans 15 amino acids. With 7 bases removed from V and 3 bases from J, the gap between germline ends came to 19 bases. The source material was PBMCs. The sequence came from a man aged 40-49 years in good health and CMV-seronegative. The chain employs TRBV28 and TRBJ2-7; tentative D call: TRBD2 (6 bases). As DNA, the CDR3 is TGTGCCAGCAACCCCCGCGGGACCTCCGTCTACGAGCAGTACTTC. Its protein product is CASNPRGTSVYEQYF.